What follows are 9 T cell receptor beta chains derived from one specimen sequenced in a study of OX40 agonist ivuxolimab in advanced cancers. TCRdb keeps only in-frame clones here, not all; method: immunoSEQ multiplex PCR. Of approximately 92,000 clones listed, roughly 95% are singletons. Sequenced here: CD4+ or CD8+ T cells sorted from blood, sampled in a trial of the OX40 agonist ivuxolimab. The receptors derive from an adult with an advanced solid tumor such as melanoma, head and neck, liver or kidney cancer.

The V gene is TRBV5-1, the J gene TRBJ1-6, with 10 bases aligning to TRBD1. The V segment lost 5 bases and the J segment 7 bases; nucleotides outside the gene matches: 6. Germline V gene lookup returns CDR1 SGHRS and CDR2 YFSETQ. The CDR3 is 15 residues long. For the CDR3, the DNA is TGCGCCAGCAGTCATCCGGGACAGGGGAATTCACCCCTCCACTTT. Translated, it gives CASSHPGQGNSPLHF.

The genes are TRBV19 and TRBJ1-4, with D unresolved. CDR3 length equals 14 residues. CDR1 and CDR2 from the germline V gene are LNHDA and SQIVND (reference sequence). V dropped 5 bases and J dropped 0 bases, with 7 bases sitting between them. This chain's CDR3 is CASSHYATNEKLFF. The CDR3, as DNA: TGTGCCAGTAGTCACTATGCAACTAATGAAAAACTGTTTTTT.

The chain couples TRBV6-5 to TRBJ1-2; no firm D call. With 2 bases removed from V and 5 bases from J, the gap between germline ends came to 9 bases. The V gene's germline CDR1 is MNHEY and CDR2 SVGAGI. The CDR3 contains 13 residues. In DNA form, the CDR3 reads TGTGCCAGCAGTTACCCTCGGAATTATGGCTACACCTTC. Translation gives CASSYPRNYGYTF.

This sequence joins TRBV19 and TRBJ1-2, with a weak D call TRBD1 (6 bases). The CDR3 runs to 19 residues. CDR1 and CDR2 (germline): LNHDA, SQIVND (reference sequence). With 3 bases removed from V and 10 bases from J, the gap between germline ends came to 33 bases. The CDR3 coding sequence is TGTGCCAGTAGTATGGTTATCCTGGTTTTGGGGGCCTTGCGGACAGTCTACACCTTC. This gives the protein CASSMVILVLGALRTVYTF.

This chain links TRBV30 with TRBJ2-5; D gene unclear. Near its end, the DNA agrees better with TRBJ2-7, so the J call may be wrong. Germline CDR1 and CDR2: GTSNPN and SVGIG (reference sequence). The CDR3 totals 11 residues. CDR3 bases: TGTGCCTGGAGTGCTAATTACGAGCAGTACTTC. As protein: CAWSANYEQYF.

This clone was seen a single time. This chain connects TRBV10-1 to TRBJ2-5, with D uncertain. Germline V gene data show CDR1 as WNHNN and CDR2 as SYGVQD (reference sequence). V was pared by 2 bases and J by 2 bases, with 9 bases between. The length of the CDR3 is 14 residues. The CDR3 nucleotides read TGCGCCAGCAGTGAGAGCCCCTCGCAAGAGACCCAGTACTTC. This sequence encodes CASSESPSQETQYF.

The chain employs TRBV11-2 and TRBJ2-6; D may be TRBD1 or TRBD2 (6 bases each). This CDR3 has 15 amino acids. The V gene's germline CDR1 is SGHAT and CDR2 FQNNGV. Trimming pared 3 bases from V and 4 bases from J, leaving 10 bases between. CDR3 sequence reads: CASSFGGTGANVLTF. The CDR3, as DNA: TGTGCCAGCAGCTTCGGGGGCACCGGGGCCAACGTCCTGACTTTC.

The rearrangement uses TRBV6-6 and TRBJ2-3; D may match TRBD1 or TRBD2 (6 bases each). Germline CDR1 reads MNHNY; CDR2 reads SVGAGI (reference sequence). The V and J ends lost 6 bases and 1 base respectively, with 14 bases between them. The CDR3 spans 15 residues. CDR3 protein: CASRHSRGGTDTQYF. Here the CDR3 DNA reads TGTGCCAGCAGGCACTCTAGGGGGGGCACAGATACGCAGTATTTT.

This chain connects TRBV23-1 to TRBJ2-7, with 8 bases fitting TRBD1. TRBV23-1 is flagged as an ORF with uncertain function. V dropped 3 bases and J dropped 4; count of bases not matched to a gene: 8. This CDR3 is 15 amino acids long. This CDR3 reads CASSQRTGSGYEQYF. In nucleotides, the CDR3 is TGCGCCAGCAGTCAGAGGACAGGGTCGGGTTACGAGCAGTACTTC.